Listed below are T cell receptor beta chains from one sample, sequenced in a study of shared clonotypes between healthy human individuals. Libraries were prepared by immunoSEQ multiplex PCR; TCRdb keeps only in-frame clonotypes and omits some of them. The repertoire holds 550,000 to 750,000 clones, with about 90% as singletons. The sequenced material came from naive CD8+ T cells sorted from blood. These receptor sequences come from a man between 25 and 39 years old in good health. The CDR3 runs from the conserved cysteine through the conserved F or W. Each record gives: clone size, V gene, D gene, J gene, CDR3 protein, CDR3 DNA. D genes are given only for firm matches. Size tells how often a clone was seen (once, few, many) or the class of an expanded clone, and some rows leave it out.

>NA|TRBV7-9|TRBD2|TRBJ2-5
CASSPAGGRQTQYF
TGTGCCAGCAGCCCCGCGGGGGGGAGACAGACCCAGTACTTC
>NA|TRBV19|NA|TRBJ2-7
CASSWGLPYEQYF
TGTGCCAGTTCCTGGGGGCTACCCTACGAGCAGTACTTC
>NA|TRBV30|NA|TRBJ1-5
CAWSVGPVPQPQHF
TGTGCCTGGAGTGTTGGGCCAGTACCCCAGCCCCAGCATTTT
>NA|TRBV13|NA|TRBJ2-7
CASSLGLAGGFPTYEQYF
TGTGCCAGCAGCTTAGGATTGGCAGGGGGGTTCCCAACCTACGAGCAGTACTTC
>NA|TRBV10-1|TRBD2|TRBJ2-1
CASSAGLENEQFF
TGCGCCAGCAGCGCGGGACTAGAAAATGAGCAGTTCTTC
>NA|TRBV19|NA|TRBJ2-1
CASTLGTSAYNEQFF
TGTGCCAGTACACTCGGTACTAGTGCTTACAATGAGCAGTTCTTC
>NA|TRBV5-1|TRBD2|TRBJ2-7
CASSLFSGSSYEQYF
TGCGCCAGCAGCTTGTTCAGCGGGAGCTCCTACGAGCAGTACTTC
>NA|TRBV29-1|NA|TRBJ1-1
CSSAPGGNTEAFF
TGCAGCTCTGCCCCCGGGGGGAACACTGAAGCTTTCTTT
>NA|TRBV7-9|TRBD1|TRBJ2-3
CASSPGQGDRGPRTDTQYF
TGTGCCAGCAGCCCGGGACAGGGTGATCGCGGGCCTCGCACAGATACGCAGTATTTT
>NA|TRBV2|TRBD1|TRBJ1-1
CASRGTGGGTEAFF
TGTGCCAGCAGGGGGACAGGGGGCGGCACTGAAGCTTTCTTT
>NA|TRBV7-9|TRBD1|TRBJ2-7
CASSGGQGYEQYF
TGTGCCAGCAGCGGAGGACAGGGTTACGAGCAGTACTTC
>NA|TRBV15|NA|TRBJ2-3
CATSTGLEGDTDTQYF
TGTGCCACCAGCACAGGACTCGAGGGGGATACAGATACGCAGTATTTT
>NA|TRBV10-3|TRBD1|TRBJ1-1
CAISEAQGAYTEAFF
TGTGCCATCAGTGAGGCACAGGGGGCCTACACTGAAGCTTTCTTT
>once|TRBV4-1|TRBD1|TRBJ2-5
CASSQDGTGLLETQYF
TGCGCCAGCAGCCAGGACGGGACAGGGCTATTGGAGACCCAGTACTTC
>NA|TRBV9|TRBD1|TRBJ2-5
CASSGEFGQGAETQYF
TGTGCCAGCAGCGGCGAGTTTGGACAGGGAGCGGAGACCCAGTACTTC
>NA|TRBV7-8|TRBD2|TRBJ2-7
CASSLSGTSGRAGRNEQYF
TGTGCCAGCAGCTTATCGGGGACTAGCGGGAGGGCCGGACGCAACGAGCAGTACTTC
>NA|TRBV27|NA|TRBJ2-5
CASSSIFGEQETQYF
TGTGCCAGCAGTTCCATTTTCGGGGAACAAGAGACCCAGTACTTC
>NA|TRBV5-1|TRBD1|TRBJ2-3
CASSLVQGNTDTQYF
TGCGCCAGCAGCTTGGTACAGGGGAACACAGATACGCAGTATTTT
>NA|TRBV29-1|TRBD1|TRBJ1-4
CSVFLRGGQGPFNEKLFF
TGCAGCGTTTTTCTGCGAGGGGGACAGGGGCCCTTTAATGAAAAACTGTTTTTT
>NA|TRBV11-1|NA|TRBJ2-7
CASSSSIYEQYF
TGTGCCAGCAGCTCCTCTATATACGAGCAGTACTTC
>NA|TRBV7-8|NA|TRBJ2-3
CASSLAWPGQDTDTQYF
TGTGCCAGCAGCTTAGCGTGGCCGGGACAAGACACAGATACGCAGTATTTT
>NA|TRBV9|NA|TRBJ2-1
CASSVEGPPYNEQFF
TGTGCCAGCAGCGTAGAGGGCCCCCCCTACAATGAGCAGTTCTTC
>NA|TRBV7-6|TRBD1|TRBJ1-1
CASSPTGDSGEAFF
TGTGCCAGCAGCCCAACAGGGGATTCGGGTGAAGCTTTCTTT
>NA|TRBV7-6|TRBD2|TRBJ2-2
CASSLVAGLTLNTGELFF
TGTGCCAGCAGCTTAGTAGCGGGTCTCACTCTAAACACCGGGGAGCTGTTTTTT
>NA|TRBV27|TRBD2|TRBJ2-7
CASSRLAGAFYEQYF
TGTGCCAGCAGCCGACTAGCGGGAGCCTTTTATGAGCAGTACTTC
>NA|TRBV19|TRBD1|TRBJ2-5
CASSMTGSFQETQYF
TGTGCCAGTAGTATGACAGGGAGTTTTCAAGAGACCCAGTACTTC
>once|TRBV5-6|NA|TRBJ2-3
CASSLLARSDTQYF
TGTGCCAGCAGCTTGCTAGCAAGGTCAGATACGCAGTATTTT
>NA|TRBV29-1|TRBD2|TRBJ2-1
CSVPRTSGSRSYNEQFF
TGCAGCGTACCAAGGACTAGCGGGAGTAGGTCCTACAATGAGCAGTTCTTC
>NA|TRBV4-2|NA|TRBJ2-1
CASSQTPGLQYNEQFF
TGTGCCAGCAGCCAAACTCCGGGACTGCAATACAATGAGCAGTTCTTC
>NA|TRBV28|NA|TRBJ2-1
CASSTLPTSYNEQFF
TGTGCCAGCAGCACATTACCCACGAGCTACAATGAGCAGTTCTTC
>NA|TRBV5-1|NA|TRBJ1-1
CASSFFGTGISTEAFF
TGCGCCAGCAGCTTCTTCGGCACGGGGATAAGCACTGAAGCTTTCTTT
>NA|TRBV5-1|NA|TRBJ2-7
CASSPGVGGITYEQYF
TGCGCCAGCAGCCCGGGGGTGGGCGGTATTACCTACGAGCAGTACTTC
>NA|TRBV4-3|NA|TRBJ2-1
CASSQDRSRGSNEQFF
TGCGCCAGCAGCCAAGACCGGTCACGCGGTTCCAATGAGCAGTTCTTC
>once|TRBV27|TRBD1|TRBJ2-7
CASSPRDRAGEQYF
TGTGCCAGCAGTCCCCGGGACAGGGCTGGGGAGCAGTACTTC
>NA|TRBV20-1|NA|TRBJ2-5
CSASGETQYF
TGCAGTGCTAGCGGGGAGACCCAGTACTTC
>NA|TRBV7-9|NA|TRBJ2-7
CASSLVGDYEQYF
TGTGCCAGCAGCTTAGTCGGGGACTACGAGCAGTACTTC
>few|TRBV5-5|NA|TRBJ2-7
CASSLEVGSYEQYF
TGTGCCAGCAGCTTGGAGGTGGGGTCCTACGAGCAGTACTTC
>NA|TRBV27|NA|TRBJ2-1
CASMPQGDNEQFF
TGTGCCAGCATGCCACAGGGAGATAATGAGCAGTTCTTC
>NA|TRBV28|NA|TRBJ2-7
CASTLGGGGYEQYF
TGTGCCAGCACTCTCGGTGGGGGTGGCTACGAGCAGTACTTC
>NA|TRBV5-1|NA|TRBJ1-1
CASSLSGGNTEAFF
TGCGCCAGCAGCCTTTCGGGCGGGAACACTGAAGCTTTCTTT
>NA|TRBV6-5|TRBD1|TRBJ2-2
CASSFRQGAIGELFF
TGTGCCAGCAGTTTCCGACAGGGGGCGATCGGGGAGCTGTTTTTT
>NA|TRBV6-6|NA|TRBJ2-5
CASSYLDEGGETQYF
TGTGCCAGCAGTTACTTAGACGAGGGTGGGGAGACCCAGTACTTC
>NA|TRBV10-1|TRBD2|TRBJ2-4
CASAQTSGKAKNIQYF
TGCGCCAGCGCCCAGACTAGCGGGAAAGCCAAAAACATTCAGTACTTC
>once|TRBV11-1|TRBD2|TRBJ2-1
CASSLGLADTYNEQFF
TGTGCCAGCAGCTTGGGACTAGCGGACACCTACAATGAGCAGTTCTTC
>NA|TRBV27|NA|TRBJ2-7
CASSLRRPYEQYF
TGTGCCAGCAGTTTACGCAGACCCTACGAGCAGTACTTC
>NA|TRBV5-1|TRBD1|TRBJ2-2
CASRDPGGANTGELFF
TGCGCCAGCAGAGATCCAGGGGGCGCGAACACCGGGGAGCTGTTTTTT